A selection of T cell receptor beta chains follows, all from one sample in a study of beta chain features in type 1 diabetes. Sequencing used immunoSEQ multiplex PCR; TCRdb keeps in-frame clones, though not all of them. The sample lists hundreds of thousands of clones, roughly 16% occurring once. Source material: naive CD4+ T cells from blood. The receptors here all came from a man in his late teens or twenties in good health. Each CDR3 is given with its conserved first and last residue. A D gene is named only where the DNA matches it firmly. Clone size appears in some rows only: once, few, many, or a class for an expanded clone.

14	.	TRBJ1-4	TRBV6-1	.	TGTGCCAGCAGTGATTTGTCGGGGAGGCAAAAACTGTTTTTT	CASSDLSGRQKLFF
17	few	TRBJ2-5	TRBV29-1	TRBD1	TGCAGCGTCTCCGGGACAGGGGGCGGCCCTGGGGGAGAGACCCAGTACTTC	CSVSGTGGGPGGETQYF
13	.	TRBJ2-7	TRBV13	.	TGTGCCAGCAGCCCCGAGGTAGACGGCGAGCAGTACTTC	CASSPEVDGEQYF
15	.	TRBJ2-3	TRBV18	TRBD1	TGTGCCAGCTCACCCGGACAGGTCAGCACAGATACGCAGTATTTT	CASSPGQVSTDTQYF
13	.	TRBJ1-1	TRBV7-6	.	TGTGCCAGCAGCACTACATTAAACACTGAAGCTTTCTTT	CASSTTLNTEAFF
13	.	TRBJ1-5	TRBV19	.	TGTGCCAGTAGCCGGGACATTAATCAGCCCCAGCATTTT	CASSRDINQPQHF
16	.	TRBJ1-1	TRBV7-9	.	TGTGCCAGCAGCCGTTTGGGAACAGCAGGGAACACTGAAGCTTTCTTT	CASSRLGTAGNTEAFF
16	.	TRBJ2-2	TRBV9	.	TGTGCCAGCAGTCTTGCGGGGGCCGTAAACACCGGGGAGCTGTTTTTT	CASSLAGAVNTGELFF
18	.	TRBJ1-2	TRBV5-1	TRBD1	TGCGCCAGCAGCTTGGCCTGGACAGGGGGCGCGATTGGCGGTGGCTACACCTTC	CASSLAWTGGAIGGGYTF
15	.	TRBJ2-5	TRBV27	TRBD1	TGTGCCAGCAGTCTTGGACAGGGGGCGCGGGAGACCCAGTACTTC	CASSLGQGARETQYF
15	few	TRBJ2-7	TRBV4-2	.	TGTGCCAGCAGCCAAGAGAACCGCCAGGGGCGGGAGCAGTACTTC	CASSQENRQGREQYF
12	.	TRBJ2-2	TRBV9	.	TGTGCCAGCAACGTAGGATCCGGGGAGCTGTTTTTT	CASNVGSGELFF
15	.	TRBJ1-5	TRBV18	TRBD1	TGTGCCAGCTCACCGGTTGGGACAGGGGATCAGCCCCAGCATTTT	CASSPVGTGDQPQHF
13	few	TRBJ2-7	TRBV29-1	.	TGCAGCGTAAAGAGGGCAGGGTTGTACGAGCAGTACTTC	CSVKRAGLYEQYF
13	.	TRBJ2-7	TRBV7-2	.	TGTGCCAGCAGCTTAGAGGTCAGGCTCGAGCAGTACTTC	CASSLEVRLEQYF
14	once	TRBJ2-3	TRBV5-4	TRBD2	TGTGCCAGCTTAAGTAGCGGGAGCACAGATACGCAGTATTTT	CASLSSGSTDTQYF
16	few	TRBJ1-1	TRBV18	TRBD1	TGTGCCAGCTCACCAGTGGGGACAGGCGCGAACACTGAAGCTTTCTTT	CASSPVGTGANTEAFF
13	few	TRBJ2-1	TRBV4-3	TRBD1	TGCGCCAGCAGAAGACAGGGGGCGAATGAGCAGTTCTTC	CASRRQGANEQFF
13	few	TRBJ1-1	TRBV13	.	TGTGCCAGCAGCTTCACAGGGACCACTGAAGCTTTCTTT	CASSFTGTTEAFF
13	few	TRBJ2-7	TRBV10-2	.	TGCGCCAGCAGTGAAGGCAGGGCCTACGAGCAGTACTTC	CASSEGRAYEQYF